This T cell receptor (beta chain) was recovered during a study of Graves' ophthalmopathy and Graves' hyperthyroidism. Study-level points and caveats: Ophthalmopathy progression cases were predicted by the model with 70.59% sensitivity and 72.22% specificity. Ophthalmopathy was separated from stable hyperthyroidism by a 13-signature model with 87.88% sensitivity and about 79% specificity.

Germline V gives CDR1 GTSNPN, CDR2 SVGIG (reference sequence). This CDR3 contains 12 residues. The germline V and J ends were trimmed by 0 bases and 8 bases, with 10 bases remaining between them. RNA transcripts served as template for amplifying TCR beta CDR3 sequences. Scientists carried out first-round RT-PCR using HTBI primers and then a second-round multiplex PCR. TCRdb reprocessed the multiplex PCR reads with MiXCR, giving one entry per CDR3 protein. The sample carries about 620,000 distinct CDR3 sequences, about 20% recorded once. As for this clonotype: Its antigen is undetermined.

Enrolled hyperthyroidism patients had a new diagnosis, a duration under 2 months, and an age of 18 to 65. Someone took the PBMCs out of around 10 ml of fresh peripheral blood. Sequencing input: peripheral blood. The receptor comes from a woman under 30 with stable Graves' hyperthyroidism. Some clones in this sample may be carry-over from other donors' samples. The rearrangement links TRBV30 to TRBJ1-2; tentative D call: TRBD1 (5 bases). The CDR3: CAWSVLTAGYTF. CDR3 DNA sequence: TGTGCCTGGAGTGTACTGACAGCCGGCTACACCTTC.